Following are 2 T cell receptor beta chains from one sample sequenced in a study of regulatory T cells in long-lasting Graves disease. Specified time point: persistent/refractory GD, antithyroid drugs over 5 years with positive TRAb. The authors made the TCR library using RNA they extracted from PBMCs. CDR3 regions were amplified by Arm-PCR using iRepertoire HTBI primers to build TCR beta libraries. TCRdb passed the multiplex PCR reads through MiXCR, listing each CDR3 protein once. The repertoire includes 600,000 to 850,000 distinct CDR3 sequences, about 30% of them detected once, and under 55% sits in the top ten. This specimen consisted of peripheral blood mononuclear cells (PBMCs), obtained when the disease was refractory, from a patient treated with antithyroid drugs. These receptors all come from a female donor with Graves disease.

The chain carries TRBV7-2 and TRBJ1-5, with 7 bases lining up with TRBD1. Germline V gene sequence: CDR1 SGHTA, CDR2 FQGNSA. The CDR3 is 18 residues long. V gave up 5 bases and J gave up 5 bases; unmatched junction bases: 18. In DNA form, the CDR3 reads TGTGCCAGCAGCCAATTCCTTAGCCTCCGGGACAGTGATCAGCCCCAGCATTTT. Its translation: CASSQFLSLRDSDQPQHF.

The V and J genes are TRBV28 and TRBJ1-5; D gene uncertain. Germline V gene sequence: CDR1 MDHEN, CDR2 SYDVKM. This CDR3 has 16 amino acids. Trimming stripped 10 bases from V and 2 bases from J, with 21 bases between. As DNA, the CDR3 is TGTGCCACCAAATCTTATTTAGGTAGGGGCAATCAGCCCCAGCATTTT. Translating it yields CATKSYLGRGNQPQHF.